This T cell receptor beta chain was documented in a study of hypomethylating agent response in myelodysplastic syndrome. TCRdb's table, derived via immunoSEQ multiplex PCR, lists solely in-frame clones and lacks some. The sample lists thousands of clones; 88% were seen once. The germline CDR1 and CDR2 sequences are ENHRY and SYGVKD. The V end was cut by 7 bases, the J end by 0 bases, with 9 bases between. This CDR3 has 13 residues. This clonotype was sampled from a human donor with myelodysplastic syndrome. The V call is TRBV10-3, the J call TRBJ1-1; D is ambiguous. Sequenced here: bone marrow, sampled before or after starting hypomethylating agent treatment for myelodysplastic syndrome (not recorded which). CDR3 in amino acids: CAITQGLNTEAFF. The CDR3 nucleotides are TGTGCCATCACCCAAGGGTTGAACACTGAAGCTTTCTTT.